The 8 T cell receptor beta chains reported below all come from one sample, sequenced in a study of T cells in Graves' hyperthyroidism and ophthalmopathy (dated by TCRdb to between 2018 and 2021). Receptor amplification or capture employed multiplex PCR. The sequencer was an Illumina HiSeq 2000. The TCR beta CDR3 regions were amplified from RNA transcripts. The TCR CDR3 was subjected to a first round of RT-PCR using the HTBI primer set and the Qiagen OneStep RT-PCR kit. The public reads were reprocessed in TCRdb via fastp at Q25 and MiXCR, keeping in-frame beta chains. Rows merge per CDR3 protein into single entries with the most common DNA and genes. This sample holds about 710,000 distinct CDR3 sequences; about a sixth were observed only once. The leading ten clones occupy approximately 8.4% of the sample. Source material: blood. Receptors originate from a man between 18 and 29 years old with Graves' hyperthyroidism.

The rearrangement uses TRBV7-8 and TRBJ2-5; TRBD2 matches at 7 bases. Germline V gene data show CDR1 as SGHVS and CDR2 as FQNEAQ. The V gene end was trimmed by 5 bases and the J gene end by 1 base; junction bases not matched to a gene: 10. The CDR3 is 16 residues long. CDR3 nucleotides: TGTGCCAGCAGCCCCCGGGGGGTGGTGGGCCAAGAGACCCAGTACTTC. This encodes CASSPRGVVGQETQYF.

The J gene is TRBJ2-1, the V gene TRBV20-1; 7 positions match TRBD2. Trimming cost V 6 bases and J 9 bases; bases outside gene matches: 8. Germline lookup yields CDR1 DFQATT and CDR2 SNEGSKA (reference sequence). The CDR3 spans 12 residues. In DNA form, the CDR3 reads TGCAGTGCCTTACTAGCGTTAGGTGAGCAGTTCTTC. Translation: CSALLALGEQFF.

This clonotype appeared a few times. One end of the junction is discordant with germline, which a read error may explain. The rearrangement uses TRBV6-1 and TRBJ1-5; 9 bases are shared with TRBD1. CDR1 and CDR2 from the germline V gene are MNHNS and SASEGT. The CDR3 has 15 residues. The DNA of the CDR3 is TGTGCCAGCAGCGAAGACAGGGGGAGGCATCAGCCCCAGCATTTT. Amino acid sequence: CASSEDRGRHQPQHF.

The rearrangement uses TRBV2 and TRBJ2-2, with D possibly TRBD1 on 5 matching bases. Germline loops: CDR1 SNHLY, CDR2 FYNNEI. The CDR3 consists of 15 residues. V was cut by 1 base and J by 5 bases, with 11 bases left in between. This chain's CDR3 is CASSEGGLSTGELFF. Here the CDR3 DNA reads TGTGCCAGCAGTGAAGGGGGCTTGAGTACCGGGGAGCTGTTTTTT.

This clonotype was recorded at least ten times. The chain combines TRBV5-8 with TRBJ2-3; TRBD2 agrees at 14 bases. With 5 bases clipped from V and 2 bases from J, the junction kept 10 bases outside the gene matches. Germline CDR1 reads SGHTS; CDR2 reads YDEGEE. The CDR3 extends over 18 amino acids. The CDR3 DNA is TGTGCCAGCAGTCCTGGACTAGCGGGAGGTCCTAACACAGATACGCAGTATTTT. Translation gives CASSPGLAGGPNTDTQYF.

This chain links TRBV30 with TRBJ2-7; TRBD1 might be the D (5 bases). This CDR3 comprises 14 residues. V lost 5 bases and J 2 bases, leaving 16 bases between the germline ends. Germline values: CDR1 GTSNPN, CDR2 SVGIG (reference sequence). CDR3 protein: CAWGAWQGAYEQYF. As DNA, the CDR3 is TGTGCCTGGGGAGCCTGGCAGGGCGCCTACGAGCAGTACTTC.

This clonotype was counted at least ten times. This rearrangement joins TRBV28 to TRBJ2-4; possible D gene TRBD1, 6 bases. The CDR3 is made up of 13 amino acids. The V gene lost 6 bases and the J gene lost 6 bases, with 12 bases spanning the gap. Per the germline V gene, CDR1 is MDHEN and CDR2 is SYDVKM. The CDR3 DNA follows: TGTGCCAGCAGCCCAGACAGGACAAACATTCAGTACTTC. Its translation: CASSPDRTNIQYF.

V gene TRBV10-2 combines with J gene TRBJ2-7, with TRBD1 matching over 8 bases. CDR1 WSHSY and CDR2 SAAADI come from the germline V gene. V was pared by 10 bases and J by 4 bases, with 12 bases of the junction left unmatched. The CDR3 spans 14 residues. The CDR3 region has the DNA TGCGCCACCGTCCGGGGACAGGACCTTTACGAGCAGTACTTC. This encodes CATVRGQDLYEQYF.